These T cell receptor beta chains were read from a single sample in a study of Tregs in tolerant kidney transplant recipients. This table comes from immunoSEQ multiplex PCR, and its TCRdb copy is limited to in-frame clones, with some not included. The sample includes about 240,000 clones, roughly four fifths of them seen just once. The material sequenced was CD4+ T cells from blood. The origin of the receptors is a human donor in good health. Each CDR3 is given with its conserved first and last residue. D genes are given only for firm matches. Not every row has a clone size; where given, it reads once, few, many or a size class.

len,d_gene,abundance,j_gene,v_gene,CDR3nt,CDR3aa
15,.,.,TRBJ1-2,TRBV7-3,TGTGCCAGCAGCTTAGTCAGGTCCAGGGCAGATGGCTACACCTTC,CASSLVRSRADGYTF
14,.,.,TRBJ1-5,TRBV30,TGTGCCTGGGCCGCCGGCCCCACTGGGCAGCCCCAGCATTTT,CAWAAGPTGQPQHF
14,.,.,TRBJ2-7,TRBV9,TGTGCCAGCAGCACCCGGGACTGGACCTACGAGCAGTACTTC,CASSTRDWTYEQYF
12,.,.,TRBJ2-3,TRBV2,TGTGCCACCAGGACAAACACAGATACGCAGTATTTT,CATRTNTDTQYF
14,TRBD1,.,TRBJ2-7,TRBV6-6,TGTGCCAGCAGAGGACAGGGCTCTAACTACGAGCAGTACTTC,CASRGQGSNYEQYF
12,.,.,TRBJ1-4,TRBV6-5,TGTGCCAGCAGAAGGACGTCGGAAAAACTGTTTTTT,CASRRTSEKLFF
19,TRBD1,.,TRBJ1-4,TRBV5-1,TGCGCCAGCAGTTTCCTCGAGACAGGGCCCTCAGGGGGCACTGAAAAACTGTTTTTT,CASSFLETGPSGGTEKLFF
13,TRBD1,.,TRBJ2-7,TRBV5-1,TGCGCCAGCAGCTTGGGGGGACAGAACGAGCAGTACTTC,CASSLGGQNEQYF
14,.,.,TRBJ1-5,TRBV19,TGTGCCAGTAGGCCCAGTTATAGCAATCAGCCCCAGCATTTT,CASRPSYSNQPQHF
14,.,.,TRBJ2-7,TRBV6-5,TGTGCCAGCAGTCCAGTTTCGTCGGCCGACGAGCAGTACTTC,CASSPVSSADEQYF
16,TRBD1,.,TRBJ2-2,TRBV5-1,TGCGCCAGCAGCTATCAGGGGGCGTCAAGCACCGGGGAGCTGTTTTTT,CASSYQGASSTGELFF
14,TRBD2,.,TRBJ2-1,TRBV11-2,TGTGCCAGCAGAAAGACGGGAGGGCCGAGTGAGCAGTTCTTC,CASRKTGGPSEQFF
14,TRBD1,.,TRBJ1-2,TRBV7-9,TGTGCCAGCAGCCTGGGACAGAATAACTATGGCTACACCTTC,CASSLGQNNYGYTF
15,.,.,TRBJ2-3,TRBV11-3,TGTGCCAGCAGCTTGGGCTACCTGAGCACAGATACGCAGTATTTT,CASSLGYLSTDTQYF
14,.,.,TRBJ2-7,TRBV18,TGTGCCAGCTCACCAGGGGGCGGGAGCTACGAGCAGTACTTC,CASSPGGGSYEQYF
14,.,.,TRBJ1-5,TRBV12-5,TGTGCTAGTGGTCCCATAGATAGCAATCAGCCCCAGCATTTT,CASGPIDSNQPQHF
13,.,.,TRBJ2-1,TRBV19,TGTGCCAGTAGGGACAGATACCACAATGAGCAGTTCTTC,CASRDRYHNEQFF
14,TRBD1,.,TRBJ2-5,TRBV5-6,TGTGCCAGCAGCTTGAGGCAGGGGGAAGAGACCCAGTACTTC,CASSLRQGEETQYF
15,TRBD1,.,TRBJ2-2,TRBV6-1,TGTGCCAGCAGGGTGACAGGGGTGAACACCGGGGAGCTGTTTTTT,CASRVTGVNTGELFF
13,.,.,TRBJ1-2,TRBV29-1,TGCAGCGTTGAAGGGGGGCGGAAATATGGCTACACCTTC,CSVEGGRKYGYTF
19,.,.,TRBJ1-3,TRBV21-1,TGTGCCAGCAGCAAAGGAGGGGGATGGACAGGATTCGGTGGAAACACCATATATTTT,CASSKGGGWTGFGGNTIYF
15,TRBD1,.,TRBJ1-1,TRBV6-6,TGTGCCAGCAGTGAGCCGGGACAGGGGATCACTGAAGCTTTCTTT,CASSEPGQGITEAFF
14,.,.,TRBJ1-2,TRBV5-8,TGTGCCAGCAGCTTGGACCCATCGACCTATGGCTACACCTTC,CASSLDPSTYGYTF
15,.,.,TRBJ2-1,TRBV2,TGTGCCAGCAAAGCCCGGAGGGAATCCTACAATGAGCAGTTCTTC,CASKARRESYNEQFF
14,TRBD1,few,TRBJ2-2,TRBV6-1,TGTGCCAGCAGGACAGGGATTAACACCGGGGAGCTGTTTTTT,CASRTGINTGELFF
12,.,.,TRBJ2-7,TRBV5-4,TGTGCCAGCACCTCCGTACGGGGCGAGCAGTACTTC,CASTSVRGEQYF
15,TRBD2,.,TRBJ2-1,TRBV5-1,TGCGCCAGCAGCCTAACTAGCGGGAGGGCCCATGAGCAGTTCTTC,CASSLTSGRAHEQFF
14,.,.,TRBJ1-2,TRBV7-9,TGTGCCAGCAGCTACCCGGGACAAAGTGATGGCTACACCTTC,CASSYPGQSDGYTF
16,.,.,TRBJ2-2,TRBV16,TGTGCCAGCAGCCAATCCGGCACTAGACAAGCCGGGGAGCTGTTTTTT,CASSQSGTRQAGELFF
13,TRBD2,.,TRBJ2-7,TRBV5-1,TGCGCCAGCAGCTTGGGACTAGCGGGGTCGAAGTACTTC,CASSLGLAGSKYF
15,TRBD1,.,TRBJ2-1,TRBV5-1,TGCGCCAGCAGCCAACAGGGGGCGGGTTACAATGAGCAGTTCTTC,CASSQQGAGYNEQFF
15,.,.,TRBJ1-3,TRBV4-2,TGTGCCAGCAGCCAAGAGTCAGGGACTGGAAACACCATATATTTT,CASSQESGTGNTIYF
11,.,once,TRBJ1-2,TRBV20-1,TGCAGTGCTAGACCCAACTATGGCTACACCTTC,CSARPNYGYTF
15,TRBD1,.,TRBJ1-1,TRBV18,TGTGCCAGCTCACCACTGACCGGCCAGGGGGCTGAAGCTTTCTTT,CASSPLTGQGAEAFF
16,TRBD1,.,TRBJ1-1,TRBV6-6,TGTGCCAGCAGTTACTCGTGGACAGGGGGTGACACTGAAGCTTTCTTT,CASSYSWTGGDTEAFF
16,TRBD1,.,TRBJ1-6,TRBV7-9,TGTGCCAGCAGCTTCCGGACAGGAGCGATTAATTCACCCCTCCACTTT,CASSFRTGAINSPLHF
14,TRBD1,.,TRBJ1-2,TRBV19,TGTGCCAGCCGCGGAGGGGGCAGGAACTATGGCTACACCTTC,CASRGGGRNYGYTF
13,.,.,TRBJ1-1,TRBV18,TGTGCCAGCTCGCCGCAGAAGTACACTGAAGCTTTCTTC,CASSPQKYTEAFF
15,.,.,TRBJ2-1,TRBV19,TGTGCCAGTAGTCGAAGCCTAGTCTCCTACAATGAGCAGTTCTTC,CASSRSLVSYNEQFF
16,TRBD2,.,TRBJ2-3,TRBV5-5,TGTGCCAGCAGCACGGGACTAGCGGGGGGGCAAGATACGCAGTATTTT,CASSTGLAGGQDTQYF
15,.,.,TRBJ2-2,TRBV19,TGTGCCAGTAGTATGGTCGGGGGTACGACCGGGGAGCTGTTTTTT,CASSMVGGTTGELFF
14,.,.,TRBJ1-4,TRBV7-9,TGTGCCAGCAGCTTAGAGCCGGGGAATGAAAAACTGTTTTTT,CASSLEPGNEKLFF
14,.,.,TRBJ2-2,TRBV5-8,TGTGCCAGCAGCTTGGTCGAAGACACCGGGGAGCTGTTTTTT,CASSLVEDTGELFF
18,.,.,TRBJ1-2,TRBV2,TGTGCCAGCAGGGATTACAGGTTCAATTCGGAGCTTAGCTATGGCTACACCTTC,CASRDYRFNSELSYGYTF
12,TRBD2,.,TRBJ2-7,TRBV6-5,TGTGCCAGTGGCGGGAGAATCTACGAGCAGTACTTC,CASGGRIYEQYF
15,.,once,TRBJ1-3,TRBV5-1,TGCGCCAGCAGCCCGGGTGAGAGCTCTGGAAACACCATATATTTT,CASSPGESSGNTIYF
16,TRBD2,.,TRBJ2-1,TRBV30,TGTGCCTGGATGAGGGTAGCGGGAGGGCCTCGGAATGAGCAGTTCTTC,CAWMRVAGGPRNEQFF